This entry is about one T cell receptor (beta chain). Its antigen target is currently unknown. There are no base qualities to consult, and no much larger clone falls within one base. This sample was included in a study of CD8+ T cells in alopecia areata listed by TCRdb under 2018. For the study in its entirety: Treated patients were enrolled in an open-label pilot trial of oral tofacitinib at 5 to 10 mg twice daily for moderate-to-severe alopecia areata. Patients on tofacitinib were biopsied at baseline and after 4 and 24 weeks of treatment, and several of the patients also had a later scalp biopsy. The study used high-throughput TCRbeta sequencing to examine T cell clonal expansion in alopecia areata, in both the C3H/HeJ mouse model and human patients. RNA was extracted with the PAXgene miRNA kit for fixed scalp, the miRNeasy kit for PBMCs, and the RNeasy kit for mouse skin. TCRbeta CDR3 regions were amplified by immunoSEQ multiplex PCR with 35 Vbeta forward and 13 Jbeta reverse primers. Clonality in the scalp was compared among normal scalp (n=4), patchy alopecia areata scalp (n=8), and alopecia totalis/universalis scalp (n=8). Scalp tissue and sorted CD4+ and CD8+ peripheral blood T cells from patchy and totalis/universalis alopecia areata patients and from healthy controls were covered by human TCRbeta sequencing. Tofacitinib was given for 6 to 18 months, followed by 6 months of follow-up off drug to assess delayed response and recurrence. Points the paper makes about the study in general: TCR sequences shared between patients were less clear than in mice, possibly partly because of HLA diversity in the patient population. Compared with normal scalp, lesional scalp had higher clonality and more expanded CD8+ clones, particularly in alopecia totalis/universalis, a pattern that suggests antigenic drive. Unlike mouse skin, where gammadelta T cells dominate, normal human skin contains resident alphabeta T cells that get sequenced too, which complicates analysis of the scalp TCR repertoire.

Measured from the cysteine to the phenylalanine, the CDR3 is 13 residues long. The only DNA kept is the CDR3, 39 bases in frame from the first base. Trimming costs V 8 bases and J 3 bases, and their ends lie 11 bases apart. Looking up the germline V gene (reference sequence) yields CDR1 LNHNV and CDR2 YYDKDF. The intended sense of this specimen's time point label: baseline before oral tofacitinib. From alopecia areata patients, peripheral blood was collected along with lesional scalp punch biopsies. PBMCs were separated by density centrifugation and stained for CD3, CD4 and CD8, after which CD4+ and CD8+ T cells were sorted on a FACSAria. Receptor libraries were prepared by the immunoSEQ multiplex PCR assay. To provide template for TCR sequencing, every sample had RNA extracted and reverse transcribed into cDNA. SuperScript III was used to make first-strand cDNA, primed with a 2:1 mix of oligo-dT and random hexamers. A synthetic immune receptor repertoire was used to measure amplification bias, and any remaining bias was corrected computationally. Turning to the authors' computational methods: Raw reads were preprocessed for error removal, and CDR3 was defined according to IMGT conventions as running from the conserved cysteine to phenylalanine. Clonality was calculated as 1 minus Shannon entropy normalized by log2 of the number of productive unique TCRs. Whether each scalp clone was CD4 or CD8 was inferred by checking scalp TCRbeta sequences against the CD4 and CD8 repertoires from sorted blood. The immuneACCESS repertoire file appears here via TCRdb, limited to in-frame rearrangements. These files lack a portion of the clones; in checked studies, under half of the deficit traces to unresolved V genes, and the cause of the others is not known. That table furnishes V, J and clone size, whereas the DNA furnished D and trimming. This sample lists approximately 59,000 clones; around half were detected once. The ten largest make up 17% of the sample.

The receptor was derived from a human donor with alopecia areata. Material: CD8+ T cells sorted from blood, obtained at week 0. This chain is built from TRBV15 and TRBJ2-1, and perhaps TRBD2 as D gene, on 5 matching bases. The CDR3 corresponds to CATSIRGYNEQFF. The DNA reads TGTGCCACCTCAATTCGGGGCTACAATGAGCAGTTCTTC.